Listed below are T cell receptor beta chains from one sample, sequenced in a study of cytomegalovirus exposure and HLA in healthy donors. Sequencing used immunoSEQ multiplex PCR; TCRdb keeps in-frame clones, though not all of them. In the table there are approximately 93,000 clones, around three quarters of which are singletons. Input material: PBMCs. These receptors all come from a male donor in good health and CMV-seropositive. The conserved cysteine and the conserved F or W are not part of the CDR3 here. D genes are given only for firm matches.

v_gene: TRBV28; d_gene: TRBD1; CDR3aa: ASSSTPGTGNYEQY
v_gene: TRBV4-3; d_gene: .; CDR3aa: ASSQGRAYEQY
v_gene: TRBV7-3; d_gene: .; CDR3aa: ASSLRGDNEQF
v_gene: TRBV18; d_gene: TRBD1; CDR3aa: ASSTAGQGPYEQY
v_gene: TRBV30; d_gene: .; CDR3aa: AWSNKYEAF
v_gene: TRBV5-1; d_gene: TRBD1; CDR3aa: ATRDRSKNTEAF
v_gene: TRBV5-1; d_gene: .; CDR3aa: ASSYSGTAYEQY
v_gene: TRBV6-5; d_gene: .; CDR3aa: ASSYSIGGRTEAF
v_gene: TRBV9; d_gene: .; CDR3aa: ASSVEGLNEKLF
v_gene: TRBV14; d_gene: .; CDR3aa: ASSQGRGTEAF
v_gene: TRBV27; d_gene: .; CDR3aa: ASSLMGSQLGAF